This T cell receptor (beta chain) is drawn from a study of blood T cell repertoires in COVID-19. On the study more broadly: Donors in the United States, Italy and Spain gave samples during acute or convalescent COVID-19. PBMCs, B-cell-depleted T cells, or T cells provided the cDNA or gDNA that made up the material.

Germline-derived CDR1 and CDR2 are SGHNT and YYREEE (reference sequence). The CDR3 is 15 residues long. Trimming removed 0 bases from V and 5 bases from J; junction bases left unmatched: 5. The authors' processing: Reference gene primer amplification gave nucleated cell count estimates. Method: immunoSEQ multiplex PCR; TCRdb's copy keeps in-frame clones and lacks some. From that table come the V and J calls and clone size; the DNA was used to work out D and trimming. Among around 69,000 clones listed, roughly 87% were seen once. The table lists this clone with a few counts. The sequenced material came from peripheral blood. The clonotype comes from a woman between 50 and 59 years old with active COVID-19. This chain uses TRBV5-4 with TRBJ1-5; TRBD1 agrees at 7 bases. The CDR3 bases are TGTGCCAGCAGCTTGGGAGGGGGCCTACATCAGCCCCAGCATTTT. Its translation: CASSLGGGLHQPQHF.